This T cell receptor beta chain was profiled in a study of blood T cell repertoires in COVID-19. Study-wide context: COVID-19 samples collected from the United States, Italy and Spain covered acute and convalescent phases. Nucleic acid was either cDNA or gDNA, and it came from T cells, B-cell-depleted T cells, or PBMCs.

Germline V lookup: CDR1 SNHLY, CDR2 FYNNEI. V was clipped by 3 bases and J by 5 bases; unmatched bases: 7. The CDR3 runs 15 residues. The table lists this clone with a count of one. Per the original data handling: Amplification of reference gene primers was used by the study to estimate nucleated cell counts. Generated by immunoSEQ multiplex PCR, the TCRdb table keeps only in-frame clones and is missing some. V and J calls plus clone size are reproduced from that table; the DNA served to infer D and trimming. Of approximately 40,000 clones detected, about 80% appear once; the ten largest clones hold about 2.8%.

The gene calls are TRBV2 and TRBJ2-7; 10 nucleotides agree with TRBD1. Sequenced sample: peripheral blood. The receptor was isolated from a woman in her sixties with acute or convalescent COVID-19. The CDR3 spells CASSERDRGLNEQYF. CDR3 DNA sequence: TGTGCCAGCAGTGAGAGAGACAGGGGGCTCAACGAGCAGTACTTC.